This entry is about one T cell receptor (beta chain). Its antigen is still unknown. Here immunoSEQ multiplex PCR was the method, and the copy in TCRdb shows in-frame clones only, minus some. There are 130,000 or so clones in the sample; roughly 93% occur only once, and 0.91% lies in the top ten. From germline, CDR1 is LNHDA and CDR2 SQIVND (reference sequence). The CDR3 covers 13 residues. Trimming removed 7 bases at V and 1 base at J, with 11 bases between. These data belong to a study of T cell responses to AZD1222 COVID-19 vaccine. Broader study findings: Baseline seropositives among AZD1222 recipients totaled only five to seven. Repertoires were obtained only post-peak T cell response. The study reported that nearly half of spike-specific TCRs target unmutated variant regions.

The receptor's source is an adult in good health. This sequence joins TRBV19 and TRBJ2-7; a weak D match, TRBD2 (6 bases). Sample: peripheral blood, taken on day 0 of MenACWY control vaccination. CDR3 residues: CASNLAGSYEQYF. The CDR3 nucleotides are TGTGCCAGTAACCTTGCGGGGTCCTACGAGCAGTACTTC.